Presented here are 13 T cell receptor beta chains from one specimen sequenced in a study of shared clonotypes between healthy human individuals. Using immunoSEQ multiplex PCR, the repertoire was profiled, and TCRdb retains in-frame clones only, with some absent. The sample contains more than 550,000 clones, about 90% of which appear only once. Naive CD8 cells, CD45RO-negative and positively selected for CCR7, excluded terminally differentiated effector memory CD45RA+ cells. Specimen: naive CD8+ T cells sorted from blood. These TCRs come from a man under 40 in good health.

This sequence joins TRBV19 and TRBJ2-7, with 7 bases matching TRBD1. The germline V gene has CDR1 LNHDA and CDR2 SQIVND (reference sequence). The CDR3 is 15 residues long. Unmatched junction bases numbered 6, after V lost 3 bases and J lost 1 base. For the CDR3, the DNA is TGTGCCAGTAGTATTAGGGGGACAGCGTCCTACGAGCAGTACTTC. Translated: CASSIRGTASYEQYF.

The chain employs TRBV25-1 and TRBJ2-3, with 7 bases aligning to TRBD2. Germline CDR1 is MGHDK and CDR2 is SYGVNS. Trimming took 4 bases from V and 5 from J; bases not matched to a gene: 3. The CDR3 spans 13 residues. CDR3 in amino acids: CASSVSSGDTQYF. CDR3 sequence (DNA): TGTGCCAGCAGTGTGTCTAGCGGAGATACGCAGTATTTT.

The rearrangement links TRBV28 to TRBJ2-7, with 10 nucleotides matching TRBD2. The germline gives CDR1 MDHEN, CDR2 SYDVKM. The V segment lost 2 bases and the J segment 3 bases; nucleotides outside the gene matches: 4. The CDR3 extends over 15 amino acids. CDR3 sequence: CASSLPSGGYYEQYF. The CDR3 region has the DNA TGTGCCAGCAGTTTACCTAGCGGGGGATACTACGAGCAGTACTTC.

The genes are TRBV5-6 and TRBJ2-4; tentatively, D is TRBD1 or TRBD2 (5 bases each). Germline assignment: CDR1 SGHDT and CDR2 YYEEEE. Trimming pared 3 bases from V and 0 bases from J, leaving 13 bases between. The CDR3 sequence is 16 residues long. CDR3 sequence reads: CASSSRDPLAKNIQYF. The CDR3 coding sequence is TGTGCCAGCAGCTCCCGGGACCCCTTAGCCAAAAACATTCAGTACTTC.

The rearrangement uses TRBV6-5 and TRBJ1-3; D not resolved. The CDR3 loop spans 13 amino acids. CDR1 and CDR2 from the germline V gene are MNHEY and SVGAGI. Between the trimmed V and J ends, which lost 0 bases and 4 bases, there was a span of 4 bases. The CDR3 loop is CASSYSFGNTIYF. The CDR3 nucleotides read TGTGCCAGCAGTTACTCGTTCGGAAACACCATATATTTT.

This chain joins TRBV5-1 and TRBJ2-1, with D perhaps matching TRBD1 or TRBD2 (5 bases each). Germline CDR1 reads SGHRS; CDR2 reads YFSETQ. The CDR3 is 18 residues long. V lost 0 bases and J lost 4, with 20 bases in between. In nucleotides, the CDR3 is TGCGCCAGCAGCTTGGGCCCTCGGGGACGGCCCGGATACAATGAGCAGTTCTTC. Its translation: CASSLGPRGRPGYNEQFF.

This clone occurred a few times. The chain is built from TRBV7-9 and TRBJ1-5, with 9 bases aligning to TRBD1. The germline CDR1 and CDR2 sequences are SEHNR and FQNEAQ (reference sequence). Trimming cost V 4 bases and J 9 bases; bases outside gene matches: 10. This CDR3 has 15 residues. DNA for the CDR3: TGTGCCAGCAGCTCCAGGGACAGGGCGGGACCGCCCCAGCATTTT. Amino acids: CASSSRDRAGPPQHF.

The chain couples TRBV10-1 to TRBJ2-2; no clear D gene. V was shortened by 6 bases and J by 1 base, with 9 bases between the two germline ends. The germline CDR1 and CDR2 sequences are WNHNN and SYGVQD (reference sequence). The CDR3 spans 14 residues. The CDR3 protein is CASSETENTGELFF. CDR3 DNA: TGCGCCAGCAGCGAAACAGAGAACACCGGGGAGCTGTTTTTT.

The V and J genes are TRBV30 and TRBJ2-1; D is unclear. CDR1 and CDR2 (germline): GTSNPN, SVGIG (reference sequence). V dropped 1 base and J dropped 7 bases, with 8 bases sitting between them. This CDR3 is built from 12 residues. In nucleotides, the CDR3 is TGTGCCTGGAGTGGGGGAAGGAATGAGCAGTTCTTC. The encoded protein is CAWSGGRNEQFF.

DNA of the CDR3: TGTGCCAGCAGCCCTACGTTGGTCCAAGAGACCCAGTACTTC. Its protein is CASSPTLVQETQYF. The chain joins TRBV11-2 to TRBJ2-5, with D unresolved. The germline gives CDR1 SGHAT, CDR2 FQNNGV. CDR3 size: 14 residues. Trimming stripped 5 bases from V and 1 base from J, with 11 bases between.

The chain recombines TRBV4-1 with TRBJ2-1; 12 nucleotides match TRBD2. This CDR3 contains 18 residues. Germline values: CDR1 MGHRA, CDR2 YSYEKL. V dropped 4 bases and J dropped 1; count of bases not matched to a gene: 8. The CDR3 loop is CASSRISGLAGSYNEQFF. In DNA form, the CDR3 reads TGCGCCAGCAGCCGAATCTCCGGACTAGCGGGGTCCTACAATGAGCAGTTCTTC.

V usage is TRBV7-8 and J usage is TRBJ2-7; 7 bases fit TRBD1. Per the germline V gene, CDR1 is SGHVS and CDR2 is FQNEAQ. The V and J ends lost 7 bases and 0 bases, in that order; junction bases with no gene match: 6. CDR3 length: 14 amino acids. CDR3 DNA sequence: TGTGCCAGCACCAGGGACAGTCCCTCCTACGAGCAGTACTTC. It codes for CASTRDSPSYEQYF.

V is TRBV19 and J is TRBJ2-3; 7 nucleotides match TRBD2. V gave up 7 bases and J gave up 0 bases; unmatched junction bases: 7. Germline CDR1 and CDR2: LNHDA and SQIVND (reference sequence). This CDR3 contains 15 residues. The CDR3 DNA follows: TGTGCCAGTACCCTGGGTAGCGGGAGCACAGATACGCAGTATTTT. Protein product: CASTLGSGSTDTQYF.